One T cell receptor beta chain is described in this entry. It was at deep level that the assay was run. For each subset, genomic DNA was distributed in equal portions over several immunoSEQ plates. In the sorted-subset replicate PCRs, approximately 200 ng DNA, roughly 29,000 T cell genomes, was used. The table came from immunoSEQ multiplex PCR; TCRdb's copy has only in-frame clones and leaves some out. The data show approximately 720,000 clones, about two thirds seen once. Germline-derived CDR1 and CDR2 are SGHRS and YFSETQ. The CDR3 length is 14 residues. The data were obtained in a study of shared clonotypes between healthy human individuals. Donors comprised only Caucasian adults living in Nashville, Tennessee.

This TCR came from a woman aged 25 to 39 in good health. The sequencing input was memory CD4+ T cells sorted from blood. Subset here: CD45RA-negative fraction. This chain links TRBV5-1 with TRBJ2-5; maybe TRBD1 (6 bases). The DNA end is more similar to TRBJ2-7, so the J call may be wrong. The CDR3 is CASSLGGPYYEQYF. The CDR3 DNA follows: TGCGCCAGCAGTCTTGGGGGCCCGTACTACGAGCAGTACTTC.